This T cell receptor beta chain was observed in a study of shared clonotypes between healthy human individuals. V gave up 0 bases and J gave up 3 bases, with 18 bases separating them. Per the germline V gene, CDR1 is SGHDT and CDR2 is YYEEEE. CDR3 length: 17 residues. Selected positively for CCR7 and CD45RO-negative, naive CD8 cells excluded terminally differentiated effector memory CD45RA+ cells. Profiling relied on immunoSEQ multiplex PCR, and the TCRdb table lists in-frame clones only, not all of them. This table has around 600,000 clones, roughly 98% appearing once. V usage is TRBV5-6 and J usage is TRBJ2-5, with TRBD2 as a possible D gene (6 bases). Source material: naive CD8+ T cells sorted from blood. This clonotype was obtained from a young man in good health. CDR3 loop: CASSLVGAGTTKETQYF. For the CDR3, the DNA is TGTGCCAGCAGCTTGGTAGGTGCGGGGACCACAAAAGAGACCCAGTACTTC. The entire variable domain, with the rest obtained from reference TRBV5-6 and TRBJ2-5, is as follows: DAGVTQSPTHLIKTRGQQVTLRCSPKSGHDTVSWYQQALGQGPQFIFQYYEEEERQRGNFPDRFSGHQFPNYSSELNVNALLLGDSALYLCASSLVGAGTTKETQYFGPGTRLLVL.